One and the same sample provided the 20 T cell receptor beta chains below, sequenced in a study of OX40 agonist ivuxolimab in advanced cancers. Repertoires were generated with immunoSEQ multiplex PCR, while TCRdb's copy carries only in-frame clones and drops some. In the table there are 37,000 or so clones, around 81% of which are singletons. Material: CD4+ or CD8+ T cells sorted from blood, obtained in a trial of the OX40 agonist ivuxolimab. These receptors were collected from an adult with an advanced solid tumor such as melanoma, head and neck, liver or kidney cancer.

The CDR3 DNA is TGTGCCAGCAGTGTTGCGGGTCCTAGCACAGATACGCAGTATTTT. It codes for CASSVAGPSTDTQYF. J is TRBJ2-3 and V is TRBV2; possibly TRBD2 for D (5 bases). The CDR3 totals 15 residues. From germline, CDR1 is SNHLY and CDR2 FYNNEI. V gave up 4 bases and J gave up 0 bases, with 11 bases separating them.

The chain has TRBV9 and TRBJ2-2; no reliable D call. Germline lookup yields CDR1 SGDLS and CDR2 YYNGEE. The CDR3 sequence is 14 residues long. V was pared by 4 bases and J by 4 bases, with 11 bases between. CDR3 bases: TGTGCCAGCAGCCCCCGATACTCCACCGGGGAGCTGTTTTTT. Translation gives CASSPRYSTGELFF.

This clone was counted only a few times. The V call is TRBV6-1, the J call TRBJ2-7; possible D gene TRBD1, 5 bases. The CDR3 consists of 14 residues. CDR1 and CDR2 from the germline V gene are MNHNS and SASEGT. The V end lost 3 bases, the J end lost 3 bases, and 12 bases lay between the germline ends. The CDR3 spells CASSESGNHYEQYF. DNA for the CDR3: TGTGCCAGCAGTGAGTCAGGGAATCACTACGAGCAGTACTTC.

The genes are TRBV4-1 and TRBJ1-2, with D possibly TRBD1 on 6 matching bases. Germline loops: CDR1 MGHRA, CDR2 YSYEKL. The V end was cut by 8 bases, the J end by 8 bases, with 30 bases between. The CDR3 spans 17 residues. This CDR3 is CASLNVAGNRGGRGYTF. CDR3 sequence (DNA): TGCGCCAGCTTGAACGTGGCAGGCAACCGAGGGGGACGAGGCTACACCTTC.

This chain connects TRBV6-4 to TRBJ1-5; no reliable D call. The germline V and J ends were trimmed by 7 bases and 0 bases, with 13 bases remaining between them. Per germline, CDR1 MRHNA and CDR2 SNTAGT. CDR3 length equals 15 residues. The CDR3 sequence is CASTPTAGSNQPQHF. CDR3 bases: TGTGCCAGCACCCCAACCGCGGGTAGCAATCAGCCCCAGCATTTT.

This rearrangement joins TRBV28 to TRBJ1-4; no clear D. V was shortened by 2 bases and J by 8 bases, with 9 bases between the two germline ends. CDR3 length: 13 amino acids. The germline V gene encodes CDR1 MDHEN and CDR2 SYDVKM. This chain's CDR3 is CASSLRTGEKLFF. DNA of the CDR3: TGTGCCAGCAGTTTAAGGACGGGGGAAAAACTGTTTTTT.

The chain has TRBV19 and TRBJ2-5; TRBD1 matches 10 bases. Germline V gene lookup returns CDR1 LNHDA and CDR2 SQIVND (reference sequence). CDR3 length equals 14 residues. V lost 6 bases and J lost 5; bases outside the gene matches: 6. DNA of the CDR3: TGTGCCAGTAGCGCCGGGACAGGGGTGGAGACCCAGTACTTC. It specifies CASSAGTGVETQYF.

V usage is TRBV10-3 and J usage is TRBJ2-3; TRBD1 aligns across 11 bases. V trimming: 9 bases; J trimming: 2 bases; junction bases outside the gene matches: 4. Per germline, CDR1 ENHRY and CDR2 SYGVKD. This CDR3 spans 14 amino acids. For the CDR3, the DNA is TGTGCCATACGGGACAGGGGGGACACAGATACGCAGTATTTT. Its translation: CAIRDRGDTDTQYF.

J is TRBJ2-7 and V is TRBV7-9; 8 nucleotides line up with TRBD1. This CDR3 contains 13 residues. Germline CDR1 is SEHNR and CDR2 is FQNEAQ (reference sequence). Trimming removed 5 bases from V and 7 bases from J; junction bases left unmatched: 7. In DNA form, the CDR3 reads TGTGCCAGCAGCCTAGGACAGGGTGGGGAGCAGTACTTC. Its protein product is CASSLGQGGEQYF.

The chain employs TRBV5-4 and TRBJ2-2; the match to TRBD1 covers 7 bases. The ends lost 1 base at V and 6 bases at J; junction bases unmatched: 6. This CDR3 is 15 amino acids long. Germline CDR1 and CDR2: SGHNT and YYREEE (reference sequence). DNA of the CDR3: TGTGCCAGCAGCTTGAACAGGGGTCGACCCGGGGAGCTGTTTTTT. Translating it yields CASSLNRGRPGELFF.

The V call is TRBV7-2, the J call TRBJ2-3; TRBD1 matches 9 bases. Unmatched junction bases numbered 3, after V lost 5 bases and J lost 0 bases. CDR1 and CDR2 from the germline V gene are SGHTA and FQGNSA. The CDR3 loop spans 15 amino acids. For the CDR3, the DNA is TGTGCCAGCAGCCAGGACAGGGGAAGCACAGATACGCAGTATTTT. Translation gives CASSQDRGSTDTQYF.

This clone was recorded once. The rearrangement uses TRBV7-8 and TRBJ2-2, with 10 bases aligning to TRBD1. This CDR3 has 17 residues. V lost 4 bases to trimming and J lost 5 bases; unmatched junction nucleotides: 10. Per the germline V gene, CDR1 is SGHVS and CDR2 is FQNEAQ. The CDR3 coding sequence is TGTGCCAGCAGCTCGGGGTCCCGGACAGGGGGGACCGGGGAGCTGTTTTTT. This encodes CASSSGSRTGGTGELFF.

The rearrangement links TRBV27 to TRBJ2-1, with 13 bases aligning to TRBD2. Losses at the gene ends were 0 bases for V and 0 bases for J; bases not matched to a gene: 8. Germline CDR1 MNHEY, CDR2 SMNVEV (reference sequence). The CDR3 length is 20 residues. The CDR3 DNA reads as TGTGCCAGCAGTTTATCTCCGGGACTAGCGGGGAAGAGCTCCTACAATGAGCAGTTCTTC. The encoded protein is CASSLSPGLAGKSSYNEQFF.

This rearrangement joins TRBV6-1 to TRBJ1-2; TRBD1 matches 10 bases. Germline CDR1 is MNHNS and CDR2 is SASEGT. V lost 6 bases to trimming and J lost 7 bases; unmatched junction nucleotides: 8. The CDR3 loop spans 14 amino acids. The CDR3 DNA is TGTGCCAGCAGGGCTAGTGACAGGGGGCCTGGCTACACCTTC. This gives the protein CASRASDRGPGYTF.

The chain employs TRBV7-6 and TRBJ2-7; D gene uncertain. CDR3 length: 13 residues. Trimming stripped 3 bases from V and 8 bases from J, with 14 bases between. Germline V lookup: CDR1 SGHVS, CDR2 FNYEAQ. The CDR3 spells CASSFGHFDQQYF. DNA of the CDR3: TGTGCCAGCAGCTTTGGGCATTTCGACCAGCAGTACTTC.

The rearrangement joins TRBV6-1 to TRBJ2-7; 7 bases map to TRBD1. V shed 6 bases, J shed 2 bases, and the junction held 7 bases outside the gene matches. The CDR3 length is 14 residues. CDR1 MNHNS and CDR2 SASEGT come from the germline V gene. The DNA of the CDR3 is TGTGCCAGCAGCTGGGGGCAGGGGGCCTACGAGCAGTACTTC. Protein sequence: CASSWGQGAYEQYF.

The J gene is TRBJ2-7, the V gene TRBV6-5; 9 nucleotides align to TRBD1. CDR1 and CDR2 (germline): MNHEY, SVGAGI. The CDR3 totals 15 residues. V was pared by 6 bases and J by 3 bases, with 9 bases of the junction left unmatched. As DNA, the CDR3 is TGTGCCAGCAGCTACCGCAGGACAGGGGACTACGAGCAGTACTTC. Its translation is CASSYRRTGDYEQYF.

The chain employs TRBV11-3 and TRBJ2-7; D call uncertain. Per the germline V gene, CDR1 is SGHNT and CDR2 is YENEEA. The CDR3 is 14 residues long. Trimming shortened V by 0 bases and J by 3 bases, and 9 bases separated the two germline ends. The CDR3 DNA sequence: TGTGCCAGCAGCTTAGATCCTACTAACTACGAGCAGTACTTC. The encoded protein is CASSLDPTNYEQYF.

CDR3 DNA sequence: TGCGCCAGCAGCCAGAGGGGACAGGGTGGCTATGGCTACACCTTC. Protein: CASSQRGQGGYGYTF. The gene calls are TRBV4-1 and TRBJ1-2, with TRBD1 identical over 9 bases. V shed 3 bases and J 4 bases; nucleotides not matched to a gene: 6. Germline CDR1 reads MGHRA; CDR2 reads YSYEKL. This CDR3 region has 15 residues.

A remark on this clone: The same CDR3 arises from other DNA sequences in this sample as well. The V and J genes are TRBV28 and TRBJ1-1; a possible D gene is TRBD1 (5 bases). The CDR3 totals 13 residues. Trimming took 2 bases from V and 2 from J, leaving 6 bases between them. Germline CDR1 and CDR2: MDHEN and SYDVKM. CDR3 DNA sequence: TGTGCCAGCAGTTTAGGGGGAAACACTGAAGCTTTCTTT. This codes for CASSLGGNTEAFF.